This is a list of T cell receptor beta chains from one sample in a study of OX40 agonist ivuxolimab in advanced cancers. Sequencing used immunoSEQ multiplex PCR; TCRdb keeps in-frame clones, though not all of them. The table shows 70,000 or so clones, with about 89% occurring only once. The starting material was CD4+ or CD8+ T cells sorted from blood, obtained in a trial of the OX40 agonist ivuxolimab. The source of these receptors is an adult with an advanced solid tumor such as melanoma, head and neck, liver or kidney cancer. CDR3s include the opening cysteine and the closing phenylalanine or tryptophan. The order of the fields is V gene, J gene, D gene, clone size, CDR3 protein, CDR3 DNA. The D gene is left open where the match is weak. Expanded clones are given a class, and other clones once, few, many or no size at all.

TRBV4-3	TRBJ1-1	TRBD1	-	CASSQEGRTGSEAFF	TGCGCCAGCAGCCAAGAAGGGCGGACAGGATCTGAAGCTTTCTTT
TRBV4-1	TRBJ1-2	TRBD1	-	CASSQARGQGRGYTF	TGCGCCAGCAGCCAAGCCCGAGGACAGGGGAGAGGCTACACCTTC
TRBV19	TRBJ1-1	-	-	CASSIEGGRNTEAFF	TGTGCCAGTAGTATAGAAGGAGGGAGAAACACTGAAGCTTTCTTT
TRBV5-6	TRBJ2-6	-	-	CASRPLGGPSGANVLTF	TGTGCCAGCAGGCCCCTTGGGGGACCCTCTGGGGCCAACGTCCTGACTTTC
TRBV10-3	TRBJ1-2	-	-	CAVRENYGYTF	TGTGCCGTCAGGGAGAACTATGGCTACACCTTC
TRBV5-4	TRBJ2-1	-	-	CASSPVGANEQFF	TGTGCCAGCAGCCCGGTAGGGGCAAATGAGCAGTTCTTC
TRBV6-6	TRBJ1-3	-	-	CASTPEAGSGNTIYF	TGTGCCAGCACCCCAGAGGCAGGGTCAGGAAACACCATATATTTT
TRBV10-2	TRBJ2-7	-	-	CASIVGEQYF	TGCGCCAGCATCGTCGGCGAGCAGTACTTC
TRBV4-2	TRBJ1-2	-	-	CASSQVGETGGYTF	TGTGCCAGCAGCCAAGTTGGAGAGACGGGTGGCTACACCTTC
TRBV13	TRBJ1-1	-	-	CASSSNGGLAEAFF	TGTGCCAGCAGCTCGAACGGGGGGCTGGCTGAAGCTTTCTTT
TRBV7-6	TRBJ1-1	-	-	CASSLALWQGRGKTEAFF	TGTGCCAGCAGCTTAGCGCTTTGGCAGGGTCGAGGGAAAACTGAAGCTTTCTTT
TRBV28	TRBJ2-7	-	-	CASRQGHMGEQYF	TGTGCCAGCAGGCAGGGACATATGGGGGAGCAGTACTTC
TRBV5-1	TRBJ1-1	TRBD1	once	CASSLGQGGTEAFF	TGCGCCAGCAGCTTGGGACAGGGAGGCACTGAAGCTTTCTTT
TRBV6-6	TRBJ1-1	-	-	CASSSGRNFMNTEAFF	TGTGCCAGCAGTTCAGGCAGGAACTTTATGAACACTGAAGCTTTCTTT
TRBV7-9	TRBJ2-7	TRBD2	-	CASSTTSGALYEQYF	TGTGCCAGCAGCACCACTAGCGGGGCACTCTACGAGCAGTACTTC
TRBV4-1	TRBJ2-7	-	-	CASSQERSAGLINYEQYF	TGCGCCAGCAGCCAAGAACGTTCTGCGGGACTTATAAACTACGAGCAGTACTTC
TRBV10-3	TRBJ2-7	-	-	CAISPATDEQYF	TGTGCCATCAGTCCCGCAACTGACGAGCAGTACTTC
TRBV5-8	TRBJ2-2	-	-	CASSFRPGSTGELFF	TGTGCCAGCAGCTTTAGGCCAGGGTCCACCGGGGAGCTGTTTTTT
TRBV19	TRBJ1-3	TRBD1	-	CASTPRDRRLSGNTIYF	TGTGCCAGTACCCCCCGGGACAGGAGATTGTCTGGAAACACCATATATTTT
TRBV9	TRBJ2-3	TRBD2	-	CASSLGSGSATDTQYF	TGTGCCAGCAGCCTCGGGAGCGGGAGTGCAACAGATACGCAGTATTTT
TRBV28	TRBJ1-5	-	-	CASSLEPENQPQHF	TGTGCCAGCAGTTTAGAGCCAGAAAATCAGCCCCAGCATTTT